Given below is one T cell receptor beta chain in context. Its antigen is not identified. Data came from immunoSEQ multiplex PCR; TCRdb stores just in-frame clones and leaves some out. Of 50,000 to 70,000 clones in the sample, approximately 90% were seen once. The data stem from a study of OX40 agonist ivuxolimab in advanced cancers. Study-wide context: Dose-escalation patients' cancers were hepatocellular carcinoma, melanoma, renal cell or head and neck cancer. Notes on the study in general: Expansion of clones was among the lowest in partial responders at 0.1-3.0 mg/kg.

Cycle 7 day 1, cycle 4 day 1, and baseline were the timepoints at which blood was sampled. Trimming pared 2 bases from V and 2 bases from J, leaving 7 bases between. Germline V gives CDR1 LNHDA, CDR2 SQIVND (reference sequence). The CDR3 length is 15 residues. The gene calls are TRBV19 and TRBJ2-6, with D possibly matching TRBD2 (6 bases). This receptor was taken from an adult with an advanced solid tumor such as melanoma, head and neck, liver or kidney cancer. Source: CD4+ or CD8+ T cells sorted from blood, taken in a trial of the OX40 agonist ivuxolimab. CDR3 bases: TGTGCCAGTAGTATATGGGGGGCTGGGGCCAACGTCCTGACTTTC. Translation gives CASSIWGAGANVLTF.